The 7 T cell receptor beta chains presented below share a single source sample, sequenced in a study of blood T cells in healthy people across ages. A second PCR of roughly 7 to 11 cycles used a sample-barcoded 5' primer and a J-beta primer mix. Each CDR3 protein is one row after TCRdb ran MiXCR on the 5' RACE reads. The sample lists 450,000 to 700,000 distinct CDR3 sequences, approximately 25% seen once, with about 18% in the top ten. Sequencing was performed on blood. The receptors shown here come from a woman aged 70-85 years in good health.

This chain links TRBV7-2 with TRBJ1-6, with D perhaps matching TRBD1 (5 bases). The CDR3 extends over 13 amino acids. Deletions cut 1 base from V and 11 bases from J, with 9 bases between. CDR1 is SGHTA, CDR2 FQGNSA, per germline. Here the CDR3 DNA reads TGTGCCAGCAGCTTAGAAGAGGGACCACCCCTCCACTTT. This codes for CASSLEEGPPLHF.

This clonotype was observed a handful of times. CDR3: CAISRITTSGGTDTQYF. The CDR3 DNA reads as TGTGCCATCTCCCGGATCACCACTAGCGGGGGTACAGATACGCAGTATTTT. The gene calls are TRBV10-3 and TRBJ2-3, with 11 bases fitting TRBD2. The V gene's germline CDR1 is ENHRY and CDR2 SYGVKD. The length of the CDR3 is 17 residues. J gave up 3 bases and V 8 bases, and 13 bases lay outside the gene matches.

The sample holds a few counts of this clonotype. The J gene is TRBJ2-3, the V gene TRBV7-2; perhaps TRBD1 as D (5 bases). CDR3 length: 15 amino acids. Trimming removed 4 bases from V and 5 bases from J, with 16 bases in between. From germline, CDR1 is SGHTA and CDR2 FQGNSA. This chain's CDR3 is CASSSQVGEGDTQYF. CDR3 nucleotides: TGTGCCAGCAGCTCCCAAGTAGGGGAAGGAGATACGCAGTATTTT.

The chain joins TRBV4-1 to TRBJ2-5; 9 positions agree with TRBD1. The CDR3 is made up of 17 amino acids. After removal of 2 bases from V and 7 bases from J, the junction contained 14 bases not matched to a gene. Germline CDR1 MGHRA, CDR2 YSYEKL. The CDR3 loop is CASSQPTMGQGSGTQYF. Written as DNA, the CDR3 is TGCGCCAGCAGCCAACCGACCATGGGACAGGGATCAGGGACCCAGTACTTC.

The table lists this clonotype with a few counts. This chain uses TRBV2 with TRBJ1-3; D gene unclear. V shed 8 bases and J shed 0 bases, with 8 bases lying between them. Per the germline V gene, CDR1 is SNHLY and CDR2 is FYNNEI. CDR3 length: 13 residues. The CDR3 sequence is CASLMDSGNTIYF. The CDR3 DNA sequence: TGTGCCAGCCTAATGGACTCTGGAAACACCATATATTTT.

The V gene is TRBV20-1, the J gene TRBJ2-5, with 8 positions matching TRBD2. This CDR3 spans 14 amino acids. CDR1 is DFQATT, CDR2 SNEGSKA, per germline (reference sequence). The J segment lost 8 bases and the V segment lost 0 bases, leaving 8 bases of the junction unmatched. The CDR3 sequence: CSAREPAGEGTQYF. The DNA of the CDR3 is TGCAGTGCTAGAGAACCAGCGGGGGAGGGAACCCAGTACTTC.

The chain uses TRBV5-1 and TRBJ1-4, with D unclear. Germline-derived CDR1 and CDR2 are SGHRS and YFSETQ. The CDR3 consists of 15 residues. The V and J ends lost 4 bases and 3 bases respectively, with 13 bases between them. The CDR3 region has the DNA TGCGCCAGCAGCCCCGGTGGAGCTTCTAATGAAAAACTGTTTTTT. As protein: CASSPGGASNEKLFF.